Presented here are 18 T cell receptor beta chains from one specimen sequenced in a study of metastatic and nonmetastatic thyroid tumors. Every patient was untreated before thyroid surgery. TCRdb re-called the PCR reads through MiXCR. The table shows some 86,000 clones, with under 15% occurring only once. The sequencing sample was made of tumor tissue. These TCRs come from a female donor with papillary thyroid cancer or a benign thyroid nodule (not recorded which). Some clones in this sample may be carry-over from other donors' samples.

This clone has at least ten counts. This sequence joins TRBV5-1 and TRBJ2-1; no definite D call. The germline V gene encodes CDR1 SGHRS and CDR2 YFSETQ. V dropped 2 bases and J dropped 10 bases, with 13 bases sitting between them. The CDR3 length is 13 residues. The CDR3 DNA reads TGCGCCAGCAGCTTACCACAGCTTCAAGAGCAGTTCTTC. Translating gives CASSLPQLQEQFF.

This clone was detected ten times or more. The genes are TRBV20-1 and TRBJ2-7; no reliable D call. CDR3 length: 11 amino acids. The V end lost 7 bases, the J end lost 6 bases, and 13 bases lay between the germline ends. CDR1 is DFQATT and CDR2 is SNEGSKA in the germline V gene (reference sequence). CDR3 sequence: CSDTYIFEQYF. CDR3 DNA sequence: TGCAGTGACACGTATATCTTCGAGCAGTACTTC.

Comments on this clone: This clone may be a read error of a much larger clone one base away. This chain connects TRBV5-5 to TRBJ2-4, with 10 bases that match TRBD2. Looked up from germline, CDR1 is SGHKS and CDR2 is YYEKEE (reference sequence). This CDR3 spans 19 amino acids. The junction had 10 bases not matched to a gene; V was cut back by 0 bases and J by 1 base. This chain's CDR3 is CASSLGSSGSVRAKNIQYF. CDR3 nucleotide sequence: TGTGCCAGCAGCTTGGGTTCTAGCGGGAGCGTGAGGGCCAAAAACATTCAGTACTTC.

A remark on this clone: Mismatch with germline at one junction end may stem from a read error. J is TRBJ2-7 and V is TRBV14; D unresolved. The CDR3 contains 12 residues. The germline V gene has CDR1 SGHDN and CDR2 FVKESK. Here the CDR3 reads CVSSRAPYEHYF. As DNA, the CDR3 is TGTGTCAGCAGCCGGGCCCCCTACGAGCATTACTTC. Variable domain in full (rest from reference TRBV14 and TRBJ2-7): EAGVTQFPSHSVIEKGQTVTLRCDPISGHDNLYWYRRVMGKEIKFLLHFVKESKQDESGMPNNRFLAERTGGTYSTLKVQPAELEDSGVYFCVSSRAPYEHYFGPGTRLTVT.

Turning to this clone: A read error may explain this, as a much larger clone is one base away. Other nucleotide sequences from this sample produce the same CDR3. The chain recombines TRBV5-1 with TRBJ2-3; D possibly uses TRBD1 or TRBD2 (5 bases each). The CDR3 is made up of 14 amino acids. Germline V gene lookup returns CDR1 SGHRS and CDR2 YFSETQ. Between the trimmed V and J ends, which lost 4 bases and 7 bases, there was a span of 16 bases. The CDR3 bases are TGCGCCAGCAGCACAAGGGACGTTCGACATACGCAGTATTTT. As protein: CASSTRDVRHTQYF.

This clone was recorded many times. The junction departs from germline at one end; a sequencing error may be responsible. The same CDR3 can be traced to other DNA sequences in this sample. The chain couples TRBV6-1 to TRBJ2-5; no clear D gene. Germline lookup yields CDR1 MNHNS and CDR2 SASEGT. CDR3 length: 13 residues. The CDR3 loop reads CASSARHKEAQYF. For the CDR3, the DNA is TGTGCCAGCAGTGCGAGACATAAAGAGGCCCAGTACTTC.

This clone was seen many times. The chain recombines TRBV20-1 with TRBJ2-7, with 7 bases aligning to TRBD1. The CDR3 length is 14 residues. CDR1 is DFQATT, CDR2 SNEGSKA, per germline (reference sequence). After removal of 4 bases from V and 6 bases from J, the junction contained 12 bases not matched to a gene. The CDR3 DNA sequence: TGCAGTGCTAAATTAGGGGGCGCGGCGGGCGAGCAGTACTTC. It yields the protein CSAKLGGAAGEQYF.

This clone was seen ten or more times. The chain joins TRBV5-1 to TRBJ2-1, with 10 positions matching TRBD1. The CDR3 extends over 15 amino acids. V lost 1 base to trimming and J lost 8 bases; unmatched junction nucleotides: 6. Germline V gene lookup returns CDR1 SGHRS and CDR2 YFSETQ. The CDR3 DNA reads TGCGCCAGCAGCTTGAGGGACAGGGGTCGGGATGAGCAGTTCTTC. It codes for CASSLRDRGRDEQFF.

This clone has ten or more counts. The chain couples TRBV6-1 to TRBJ2-5; the D gene could be TRBD1 or TRBD2 (5 bases each). Trimming removed 0 bases from V and 5 bases from J, with 10 bases in between. Looked up from germline, CDR1 is MNHNS and CDR2 is SASEGT. The CDR3 length is 14 residues. The CDR3 DNA follows: TGTGCCAGCAGTGAAGCCTGGGGGTCGGAGACCCAGTACTTC. Its protein is CASSEAWGSETQYF.

The chain employs TRBV15 and TRBJ1-5; D might be TRBD1 (5 bases). V was pared by 7 bases and J by 3 bases, with 13 bases between. CDR1 is LNHNV and CDR2 is YYDKDF in the germline V gene (reference sequence). CDR3 size: 14 residues. The CDR3 sequence: CATTDSGVNQPQHF. DNA for the CDR3: TGTGCCACCACCGACAGTGGAGTCAATCAGCCCCAGCATTTT.

This clone was detected ten times or more. The CDR3: CASDGQNEKLFF. The CDR3 DNA reads as TGTGCCAGCGACGGACAGAATGAAAAACTGTTTTTT. The V call is TRBV28, the J call TRBJ1-4; tentatively, D is TRBD1 (6 bases). Trimming stripped 8 bases from V and 5 bases from J, with 9 bases between. The germline gives CDR1 MDHEN, CDR2 SYDVKM. The CDR3 has 12 amino acids.

This clone was detected many times. The chain has TRBV5-6 and TRBJ2-7; TRBD1 matches at 9 bases. This CDR3 has 16 amino acids. V trimming: 0 bases; J trimming: 7 bases; junction bases outside the gene matches: 11. The germline gives CDR1 SGHDT, CDR2 YYEEEE. For the CDR3, the DNA is TGTGCCAGCAGCTTGGGTCCGGGACAGGGCGTGGGGGAGCAGTACTTC. Protein product: CASSLGPGQGVGEQYF. The full variable domain, completed using reference TRBV5-6 and TRBJ2-7, is DAGVTQSPTHLIKTRGQQVTLRCSPKSGHDTVSWYQQALGQGPQFIFQYYEEEERQRGNFPDRFSGHQFPNYSSELNVNALLLGDSALYLCASSLGPGQGVGEQYFGPGTRLTVT.

In this sample, this clone turned up many times. The V gene is TRBV7-9, the J gene TRBJ1-2, with 10 bases aligning to TRBD1. In germline, CDR1 is SEHNR, CDR2 FQNEAQ (reference sequence). The CDR3 spans 14 residues. After removal of 2 bases from V and 7 bases from J, the junction contained 4 bases not matched to a gene. The CDR3 bases are TGTGCCAGCAGCTTACTGACAGGGGGCCTTGGCTACACCTTC. As protein: CASSLLTGGLGYTF.

This clone was detected many times. The V gene is TRBV7-9, the J gene TRBJ1-5; D gene ambiguous. The CDR3 has 14 amino acids. The V end lost 7 bases, the J end lost 7 bases, and 17 bases lay between the germline ends. The germline CDR1 and CDR2 sequences are SEHNR and FQNEAQ (reference sequence). CDR3 sequence: CASTDNARGQPQHF. The CDR3 DNA follows: TGTGCCAGCACCGACAACGCCCGAGGCCAGCCCCAGCATTTT.

This clone was recorded at least ten times. Other nucleotide sequences from this sample produce the same CDR3. The chain employs TRBV10-2 and TRBJ2-7, with D perhaps TRBD1 (5 bases). Germline-derived CDR1 and CDR2 are WSHSY and SAAADI. The CDR3 runs 14 residues. Between the trimmed V and J ends, which lost 4 bases and 7 bases, there was a span of 17 bases. CDR3 DNA: TGCGCCAGCAGTGGGGGCGGTTGGGCAAGTGAGCAGTACTTC. Translating it yields CASSGGGWASEQYF.

About this clone itself: This may arise from a read error, as a much more abundant clone is one base away. The chain is built from TRBV5-8 and TRBJ2-7; TRBD2 agrees at 7 bases. Germline V CDR1 and CDR2: SGHTS, YDEGEE. V shed 2 bases, J shed 1 base, and the junction held 9 bases outside the gene matches. The CDR3 has 16 residues. CDR3 region: CASSFYRGSESYEQYF. The CDR3, as DNA: TGTGCCAGCAGCTTTTATCGCGGGAGTGAGTCCTACGAGCAGTACTTC.

Remarks on this clone: The junction departs from germline at one end; a sequencing error may be responsible. J is TRBJ2-7 and V is TRBV28; the D gene is possibly TRBD2 (6 bases). This CDR3 comprises 14 residues. Germline values: CDR1 MDHEN, CDR2 SYDVKM. This CDR3 is CASSWTIGGRDQYF. CDR3 nucleotides: TGTGCCAGCAGTTGGACGATCGGGGGTCGGGATCAGTACTTT. The full variable domain, its missing parts supplied by reference TRBV28 and TRBJ2-7, is DVKVTQSSRYLVKRTGEKVFLECVQDMDHENMFWYRQDPGLGLRLIYFSYDVKMKEKGDIPEGYSVSREKKERFSLILESASTNQTSMYLCASSWTIGGRDQYFGPGTRLTVT.

This clone was counted at least ten times. The rearrangement joins TRBV20-1 to TRBJ2-1, with 8 bases matching TRBD2. CDR1 is DFQATT, CDR2 SNEGSKA, per germline (reference sequence). The V segment lost 0 bases and the J segment 1 base; nucleotides outside the gene matches: 5. The CDR3 length is 16 residues. The DNA for the CDR3 is TGCAGTGCTAGAGATCGGAAGCGGGAGTCCTACAATGAGCAGTTCTTC. The encoded protein is CSARDRKRESYNEQFF.